Presented here are 21 T cell receptor beta chains from one specimen sequenced in a study of blood T cell repertoires in COVID-19. Only in-frame clones appear in the TCRdb table, and some are missing; sequencing was by immunoSEQ multiplex PCR. The repertoire holds roughly 150,000 clones, with over 70% as singletons. The sample was PBMCs or T cells enriched from blood (not recorded which). The receptors were gathered from a woman aged 40 to 50 with acute COVID-19.

CDR3 DNA: TGCAGCGGAGGAGAGGGCAGTCAAACCTATGGCTACACCTTC. This translates into CSGGEGSQTYGYTF. The J gene is TRBJ1-2, the V gene TRBV29-1; the D is unclear. The CDR3 length is 14 residues. Germline loops: CDR1 SQVTM, CDR2 ANQGSEA. Trimming shortened V by 7 bases and J by 4 bases, and 19 bases separated the two germline ends.

V is TRBV27 and J is TRBJ1-6, with D unclear. Germline CDR1 is MNHEY and CDR2 is SMNVEV (reference sequence). The CDR3 has 13 amino acids. The V and J ends lost 3 bases and 6 bases respectively, with 6 bases between them. CDR3 in amino acids: CASSFRVNSPLHF. The DNA of the CDR3 is TGTGCCAGCAGTTTTCGGGTTAATTCACCCCTCCACTTT.

The table lists this clone with a count of one. The chain couples TRBV19 to TRBJ2-7, with 15 positions matching TRBD2. Losses at the gene ends were 4 bases for V and 5 bases for J; bases not matched to a gene: 9. CDR1 LNHDA and CDR2 SQIVND come from the germline V gene (reference sequence). CDR3 length: 17 amino acids. The CDR3 sequence: CASSKGLAGGVRDEQYF. The CDR3 nucleotides read TGTGCCAGTAGTAAAGGACTAGCGGGAGGGGTACGTGACGAGCAGTACTTC.

V is TRBV18 and J is TRBJ2-3; 7 positions agree with TRBD1. The CDR3 sequence is 15 residues long. V gave up 4 bases and J gave up 1 base; unmatched junction bases: 5. The germline V gene has CDR1 KGHSH and CDR2 LQKENI. CDR3 in DNA: TGTGCCAGCTCACTAACAGGGGCGGGCACAGATACGCAGTATTTT. Translated, it gives CASSLTGAGTDTQYF.

In this sample, this clone turned up a few times. CDR3 DNA sequence: TGTGCCACCCTGAAAGGGACAGCGGACAAGAACACTGAAGCTTTCTTT. It is translated as CATLKGTADKNTEAFF. The rearrangement uses TRBV27 and TRBJ1-1, with 7 nucleotides matching TRBD1. V shed 10 bases and J 1 base; nucleotides not matched to a gene: 15. CDR1 MNHEY and CDR2 SMNVEV come from the germline V gene (reference sequence). CDR3 length: 16 residues.

The chain couples TRBV5-1 to TRBJ2-3, with D unclear. There are 14 residues in the CDR3. Trimming pared 5 bases from V and 1 base from J, leaving 11 bases between. Germline lookup yields CDR1 SGHRS and CDR2 YFSETQ. The CDR3 DNA reads TGCGCCAGCAGAATCTATATAGGCACAGATACGCAGTATTTT. Its translation is CASRIYIGTDTQYF.

The V and J genes are TRBV19 and TRBJ2-2; 7 positions match TRBD2. The CDR3 runs to 16 residues. V was clipped by 4 bases and J by 1 base; unmatched bases: 6. The germline CDR1 and CDR2 sequences are LNHDA and SQIVND (reference sequence). The CDR3 protein is CASSTLLAVNTGELFF. The DNA of the CDR3 is TGTGCCAGTAGTACGCTCCTAGCGGTGAACACCGGGGAGCTGTTTTTT. Full variable domain (missing parts from reference TRBV19 and TRBJ2-2): DGGITQSPKYLFRKEGQNVTLSCEQNLNHDAMYWYRQDPGQGLRLIYYSQIVNDFQKGDIAEGYSVSREKKESFPLTVTSAQKNPTAFYLCASSTLLAVNTGELFFGEGSRLTVL.

This clone was seen a few times. The chain joins TRBV7-2 to TRBJ2-3; possibly TRBD2 for D (6 bases). Germline V gene lookup returns CDR1 SGHTA and CDR2 FQGNSA. The CDR3 contains 15 residues. Trimming took off 4 bases at V and 3 bases at J, with 14 bases between the two ends. DNA for the CDR3: TGTGCCAGCAGCTGGTCCCCTAGCGCTACAGATACGCAGTATTTT. Its protein product is CASSWSPSATDTQYF.

The V call is TRBV5-1, the J call TRBJ2-2; 11 positions agree with TRBD2. The CDR3 sequence is 15 residues long. The V and J ends lost 2 bases and 4 bases, in that order; junction bases with no gene match: 1. Germline V lookup: CDR1 SGHRS, CDR2 YFSETQ. The CDR3 region is CASSFGLAGTGELFF. The CDR3 DNA follows: TGCGCCAGCAGCTTTGGACTAGCGGGCACCGGGGAGCTGTTTTTT.

This rearrangement joins TRBV7-9 to TRBJ1-1, with 8 bases matching TRBD1. The germline gives CDR1 SEHNR, CDR2 FQNEAQ (reference sequence). This CDR3 is 14 amino acids long. Trimming took 6 bases from V and 6 from J; bases not matched to a gene: 9. The CDR3 nucleotides read TGTGCCAGCAGGCCCCCGGGACAGGCACCTGAAGCTTTCTTT. Amino acid sequence: CASRPPGQAPEAFF.

The sample holds one count of this clone. The rearrangement links TRBV29-1 to TRBJ1-1; maybe TRBD1 (5 bases). The CDR3 covers 17 residues. V was clipped by 4 bases and J by 6 bases, with 27 bases between them. The germline CDR1 and CDR2 sequences are SQVTM and ANQGSEA. CDR3 bases: TGCAGCGTTGCCCGATCAAGCCGGAAGTGGGGAGGGGCTGAAGCTTTCTTT. Encoded protein: CSVARSSRKWGGAEAFF.

The V and J genes are TRBV3-1 (or the pseudogene TRBV3-2) and TRBJ1-4; D possibly corresponds to TRBD1 (6 bases). The CDR3 is 15 amino acids. Trimming pared 5 bases from V and 4 bases from J, leaving 14 bases between. CDR1 is LGHDT and CDR2 is YNNKEL in the germline V gene (reference sequence). This CDR3 is CASSEGGDYNEKLFF. DNA of the CDR3: TGTGCCAGCAGCGAGGGGGGGGACTATAATGAAAAACTGTTTTTT.

V and J are TRBV19 and TRBJ1-1, with TRBD1 matching 8 bases. Germline V gene data show CDR1 as LNHDA and CDR2 as SQIVND (reference sequence). The CDR3 runs 11 residues. V lost 6 bases, J lost 9 bases, and 3 bases stayed unmatched. CDR3 region: CASRQGEKAFF. For the CDR3, the DNA is TGTGCCAGTAGACAGGGGGAGAAAGCTTTCTTT.

The V and J genes are TRBV5-1 and TRBJ2-7, with D perhaps TRBD1 (6 bases). Per germline, CDR1 SGHRS and CDR2 YFSETQ. The CDR3 consists of 14 residues. Trimming took 4 bases from V and 5 from J, leaving 16 bases between them. The CDR3 region is CASSLTLQGDEQYF. In DNA form, the CDR3 reads TGCGCCAGCAGCCTGACCTTACAGGGTGACGAGCAGTACTTC.

The chain couples TRBV19 to TRBJ1-2, with D possibly being TRBD1 (6 bases). The CDR3 runs to 13 residues. Trimming pared 5 bases from V and 7 bases from J, leaving 14 bases between. CDR1 LNHDA and CDR2 SQIVND come from the germline V gene (reference sequence). CDR3 in amino acids: CASSVSQGSGYTF. The CDR3 nucleotides read TGTGCCAGTAGTGTCTCACAGGGTTCTGGCTACACCTTC.

This chain joins TRBV2 and TRBJ2-1, with 10 nucleotides matching TRBD2. The CDR3 consists of 15 residues. The V segment lost 5 bases and the J segment 4 bases; nucleotides outside the gene matches: 5. From germline, CDR1 is SNHLY and CDR2 FYNNEI. The CDR3 loop is CASSPSGSKYNEQFF. In nucleotides, the CDR3 is TGTGCCAGCAGTCCTAGCGGGAGCAAGTACAATGAGCAGTTCTTC.

V and J are TRBV29-1 and TRBJ2-3; a weak D match, TRBD2 (6 bases). This CDR3 spans 14 amino acids. Germline CDR1 SQVTM, CDR2 ANQGSEA. Trimming left V 0 bases short and J 5 bases short, with 12 bases between. CDR3 coding DNA: TGCAGCGTTGAAGATCTGATAGCGGTAGATACGCAGTATTTT. Protein sequence: CSVEDLIAVDTQYF.

CDR3 loop: CASSQEASGRRTDTQYF. For the CDR3, the DNA is TGTGCCAGCAGCCAAGAGGCTAGCGGGAGGCGCACAGATACGCAGTATTTT. This chain joins TRBV14 and TRBJ2-3, with 11 bases aligning to TRBD2. V trimming: 0 bases; J trimming: 1 base; junction bases outside the gene matches: 3. The CDR3 totals 17 residues. Germline V gene sequence: CDR1 SGHDN, CDR2 FVKESK. Full variable domain (rest looked up from reference TRBV14 and TRBJ2-3): EAGVTQFPSHSVIEKGQTVTLRCDPISGHDNLYWYRRVMGKEIKFLLHFVKESKQDESGMPNNRFLAERTGGTYSTLKVQPAELEDSGVYFCASSQEASGRRTDTQYFGPGTRLTVL.

The V and J genes are TRBV5-1 and TRBJ2-1, with D unclear. Trimming stripped 0 bases from V and 5 bases from J, with 6 bases between. This CDR3 region has 13 residues. The germline CDR1 and CDR2 sequences are SGHRS and YFSETQ. The CDR3 loop is CASSLGVNNEQFF. DNA for the CDR3: TGCGCCAGCAGCTTGGGAGTCAACAATGAGCAGTTCTTC.

The chain recombines TRBV6-2 or TRBV6-3 with TRBJ2-7; 8 positions match TRBD2. Germline V lookup: CDR1 MNHEY, CDR2 SVGEGT. V was clipped by 0 bases and J by 6 bases; unmatched bases: 7. The CDR3 sequence is 15 residues long. The CDR3 nucleotides are TGTGCCAGCAGTTACTCGCCGGGAGGGCATACCGAGCAGTACTTC. Amino acids: CASSYSPGGHTEQYF.

The chain carries TRBV28 and TRBJ2-7; TRBD1 matches at 9 bases. The trim removed 8 bases at V and 3 bases at J, leaving 5 bases unmatched. The CDR3 covers 13 residues. Germline assignment: CDR1 MDHEN and CDR2 SYDVKM. The CDR3 DNA reads TGTGCCAGCGGGGGACAGGGTATCTACGAGCAGTACGTC. Its protein product is CASGGQGIYEQYV.